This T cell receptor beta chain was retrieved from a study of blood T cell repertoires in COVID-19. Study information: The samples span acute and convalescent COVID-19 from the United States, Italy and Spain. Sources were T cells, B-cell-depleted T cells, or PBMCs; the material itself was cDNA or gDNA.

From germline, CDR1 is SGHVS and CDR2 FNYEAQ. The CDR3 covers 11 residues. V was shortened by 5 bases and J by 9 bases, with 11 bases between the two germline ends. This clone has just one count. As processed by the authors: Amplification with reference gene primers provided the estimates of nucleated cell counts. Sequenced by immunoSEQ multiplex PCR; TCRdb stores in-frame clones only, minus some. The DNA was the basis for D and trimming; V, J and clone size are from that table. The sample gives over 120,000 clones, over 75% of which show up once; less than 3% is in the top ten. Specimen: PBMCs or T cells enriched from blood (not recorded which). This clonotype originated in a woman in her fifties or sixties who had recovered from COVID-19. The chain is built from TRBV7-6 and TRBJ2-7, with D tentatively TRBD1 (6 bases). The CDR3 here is CASSLLGGQYF. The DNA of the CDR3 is TGTGCCAGCAGCCTCCTAGGGGGGCAGTACTTC.